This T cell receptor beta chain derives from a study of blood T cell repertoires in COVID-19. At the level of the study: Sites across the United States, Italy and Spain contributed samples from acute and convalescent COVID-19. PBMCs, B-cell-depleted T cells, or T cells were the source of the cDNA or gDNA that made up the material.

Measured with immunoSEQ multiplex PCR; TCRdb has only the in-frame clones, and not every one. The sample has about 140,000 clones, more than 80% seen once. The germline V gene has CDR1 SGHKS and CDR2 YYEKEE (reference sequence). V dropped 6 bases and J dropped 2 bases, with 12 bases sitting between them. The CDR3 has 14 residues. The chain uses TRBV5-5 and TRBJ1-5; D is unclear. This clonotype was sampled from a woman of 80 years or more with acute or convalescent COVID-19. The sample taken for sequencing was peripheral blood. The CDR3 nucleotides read TGTGCCAGCATCCCGACACTTGGCAATCAGCCCCAGCATTTT. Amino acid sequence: CASIPTLGNQPQHF.